This T cell receptor (beta chain) was obtained from a study of control samples from healthy donors and cancer patients (dated by TCRdb to the early 2020s). Points on this clone: Its antigen is still unknown. Base qualities are missing; no much larger clone stands one base away.

The protocol used for the library was the immunoSEQ multiplex PCR assay. Sourced from immuneACCESS, this table was stored by TCRdb with only in-frame sequences that have V and J called. A share of the clones is absent; for the studies checked, an unresolved V gene accounts for under half, and the remainder has no known explanation. This sample lists about 180,000 clones; almost 90% were detected once. Approximately 1.5% of the sample is held by the ten biggest clonotypes. Relative to germline, V is 5 bases shorter and J is 0 bases shorter, with 19 bases between their ends. Per the germline V gene (reference sequence), MNHNY is the CDR1 and SVGAGI is the CDR2. The CDR3 starts with the cysteine, ends with the phenylalanine, and has 17 residues. CDR3 DNA only is kept here, 51 bases in frame from base 1.

This TCR was recovered from a woman aged 50 to 60 in good health. The chain uses TRBV6-6 and TRBJ1-1, and TRBD1 may be the D gene, going by 6 matching bases. The sample taken for sequencing was blood. The CDR3 here reads CASSLIGTTAMNTEAFF. The DNA sequence follows: TGTGCCAGCAGTCTCATAGGGACAACCGCCATGAACACTGAAGCTTTCTTT.